The 6 T cell receptor beta chains below all came from one sample that was sequenced in a study of blood T cell repertoires in COVID-19. TCRdb's copy holds only in-frame clones and misses some; the assay was immunoSEQ multiplex PCR. The sample lists roughly 200,000 clones, about 81% occurring once. Sequenced: PBMCs or T cells enriched from blood (not recorded which). The receptors stem from a man aged 35-49 years who had recovered from COVID-19.

A few counts support this clone. This CDR3 is CASSIPGGVNTEAFF. The CDR3 DNA reads as TGTGCCAGTAGTATTCCGGGGGGCGTGAACACTGAAGCTTTCTTT. This rearrangement joins TRBV19 to TRBJ1-1, with a tentative D call TRBD1 (6 bases). The V end lost 3 bases, the J end lost 0 bases, and 11 bases lay between the germline ends. Per germline, CDR1 LNHDA and CDR2 SQIVND (reference sequence). This CDR3 spans 15 amino acids.

The rearrangement joins TRBV5-1 to TRBJ2-1; 10 bases are shared with TRBD2. Trimming cost V 1 base and J 0 bases; bases outside gene matches: 13. Germline values: CDR1 SGHRS, CDR2 YFSETQ. The CDR3 loop spans 20 amino acids. In DNA form, the CDR3 reads TGCGCCAGCAGCTTGACCGGGACTAGCGTTCCGGAGGGCTCCTACAATGAGCAGTTCTTC. Its translation: CASSLTGTSVPEGSYNEQFF.

The chain recombines TRBV30 with TRBJ1-5; D might be TRBD1 (6 bases). This CDR3 is built from 14 residues. The V end was cut by 6 bases, the J end by 3 bases, with 15 bases between. Per germline, CDR1 GTSNPN and CDR2 SVGIG (reference sequence). The CDR3 bases are TGTGCCTGCCAGCTAGGGGACACCAATCAGCCCCAGCATTTT. This gives the protein CACQLGDTNQPQHF.

The genes are TRBV3-1 (or the pseudogene TRBV3-2) and TRBJ2-3, with D maybe TRBD1 (5 bases). Trimming cost V 1 base and J 0 bases, with 8 bases left between them. This CDR3 comprises 15 residues. From germline, CDR1 is LGHDT and CDR2 YNNKEL (reference sequence). The CDR3 loop is CASSQARVSTDTQYF. CDR3 nucleotide sequence: TGTGCCAGCAGCCAAGCCAGGGTAAGCACAGATACGCAGTATTTT.

V and J are TRBV5-1 and TRBJ2-1, with 8 bases aligning to TRBD2. Germline V gives CDR1 SGHRS, CDR2 YFSETQ. The V gene end was trimmed by 4 bases and the J gene end by 8 bases; junction bases not matched to a gene: 11. The CDR3 loop spans 15 amino acids. This CDR3 reads CASSPGLASAHEQFF. The CDR3 DNA reads TGCGCCAGCAGCCCAGGACTAGCTTCTGCCCATGAGCAGTTCTTC.

This clone was counted between two and nine times. The V gene is TRBV7-9, the J gene TRBJ1-2, with D perhaps matching TRBD1 (5 bases). The germline V gene encodes CDR1 SEHNR and CDR2 FQNEAQ (reference sequence). V lost 0 bases and J lost 8, with 10 bases in between. The CDR3 extends over 13 amino acids. The CDR3 spells CASSLAAGKGYTF. CDR3 DNA sequence: TGTGCCAGCAGCTTAGCGGCAGGGAAAGGCTACACCTTC.